This T cell receptor beta chain stems from a study of T cell responses to AZD1222 COVID-19 vaccine. With respect to this clone: Antigen unknown.

Profiled with immunoSEQ multiplex PCR; TCRdb holds only in-frame clones, not every one. Of 86,000 or so clones in the sample, around 84% are singletons; the top ten hold about 6%. There are 14 residues in the CDR3. From germline, CDR1 is SGHRS and CDR2 YFSETQ. V dropped 7 bases and J dropped 10; count of bases not matched to a gene: 14. General study points: The study found Spike-specific TCR breadth and depth rose after two AZD1222 doses. The CD4 TCRs associated with vaccination extended across spike and predominated at 160-218 and 743-854. Donors skewed white British and female; clonal diversity was possibly underestimated.

The clonotype was recovered from an adult who received the AZD1222 COVID-19 vaccine. Sample: peripheral blood, taken 28 days after the second AZD1222 dose. The V call is TRBV5-1, the J call TRBJ1-2, with TRBD1 matching 9 bases. The DNA for the CDR3 is TGCGCCAGCCGTCCCACAGGGGGCCCCGCTGTCTACACCTTC. Encoded protein: CASRPTGGPAVYTF. Based on the CDR3 plus reference TRBV5-1 and TRBJ1-2, the full variable domain is KAGVTQTPRYLIKTRGQQVTLSCSPISGHRSVSWYQQTPGQGLQFLFEYFSETQRNKGNFPGRFSGRQFSNSRSEMNVSTLELGDSALYLCASRPTGGPAVYTFGSGTRLTVV.